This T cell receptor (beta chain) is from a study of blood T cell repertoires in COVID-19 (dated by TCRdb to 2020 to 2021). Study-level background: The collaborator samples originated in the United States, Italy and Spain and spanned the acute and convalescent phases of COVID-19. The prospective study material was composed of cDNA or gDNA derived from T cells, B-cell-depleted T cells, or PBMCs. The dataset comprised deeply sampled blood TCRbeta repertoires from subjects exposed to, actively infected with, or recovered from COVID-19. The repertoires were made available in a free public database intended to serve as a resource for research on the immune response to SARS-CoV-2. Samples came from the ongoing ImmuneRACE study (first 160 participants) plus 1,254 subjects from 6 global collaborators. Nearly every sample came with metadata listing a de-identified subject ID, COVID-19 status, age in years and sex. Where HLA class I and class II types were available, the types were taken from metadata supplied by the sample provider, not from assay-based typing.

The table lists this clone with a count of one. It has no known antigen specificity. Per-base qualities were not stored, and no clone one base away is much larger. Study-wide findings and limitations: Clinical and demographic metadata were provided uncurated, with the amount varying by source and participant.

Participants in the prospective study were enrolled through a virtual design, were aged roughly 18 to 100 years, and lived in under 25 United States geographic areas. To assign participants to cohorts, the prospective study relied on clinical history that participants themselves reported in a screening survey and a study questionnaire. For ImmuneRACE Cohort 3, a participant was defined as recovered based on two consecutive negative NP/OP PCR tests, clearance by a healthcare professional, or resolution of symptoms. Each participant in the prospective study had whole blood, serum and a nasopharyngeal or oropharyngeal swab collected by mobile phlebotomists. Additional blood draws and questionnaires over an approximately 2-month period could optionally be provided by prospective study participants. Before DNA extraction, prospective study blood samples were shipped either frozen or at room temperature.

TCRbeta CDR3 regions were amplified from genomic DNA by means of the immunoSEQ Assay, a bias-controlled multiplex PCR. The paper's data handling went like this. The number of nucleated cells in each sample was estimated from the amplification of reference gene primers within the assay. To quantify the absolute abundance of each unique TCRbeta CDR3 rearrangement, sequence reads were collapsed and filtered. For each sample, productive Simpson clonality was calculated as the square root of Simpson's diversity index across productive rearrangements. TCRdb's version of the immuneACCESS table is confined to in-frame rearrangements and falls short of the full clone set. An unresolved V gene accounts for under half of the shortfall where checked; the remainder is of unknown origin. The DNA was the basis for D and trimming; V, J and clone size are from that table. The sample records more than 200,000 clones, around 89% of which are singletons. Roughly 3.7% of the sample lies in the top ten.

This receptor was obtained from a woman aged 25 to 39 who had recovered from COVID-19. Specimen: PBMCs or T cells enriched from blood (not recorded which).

The CDR3 reads as follows: CASSLISRDLDNEQFF. The nucleotide sequence is TGCGCCAGCAGCCTGATAAGCCGGGACTTGGACAATGAGCAGTTCTTC. Recombination linked TRBV5-1 to TRBJ2-1; the D segment could be TRBD2, given 6 matching bases. The germline V gene gives CDR1 as SGHRS and CDR2 as YFSETQ. The CDR3, cysteine through phenylalanine, is 16 amino acids long. Left in the record is the CDR3 DNA by itself, 48 bases read in frame from the first base. The V and J ends are trimmed by 4 bases and 5 bases, leaving 19 bases between them.